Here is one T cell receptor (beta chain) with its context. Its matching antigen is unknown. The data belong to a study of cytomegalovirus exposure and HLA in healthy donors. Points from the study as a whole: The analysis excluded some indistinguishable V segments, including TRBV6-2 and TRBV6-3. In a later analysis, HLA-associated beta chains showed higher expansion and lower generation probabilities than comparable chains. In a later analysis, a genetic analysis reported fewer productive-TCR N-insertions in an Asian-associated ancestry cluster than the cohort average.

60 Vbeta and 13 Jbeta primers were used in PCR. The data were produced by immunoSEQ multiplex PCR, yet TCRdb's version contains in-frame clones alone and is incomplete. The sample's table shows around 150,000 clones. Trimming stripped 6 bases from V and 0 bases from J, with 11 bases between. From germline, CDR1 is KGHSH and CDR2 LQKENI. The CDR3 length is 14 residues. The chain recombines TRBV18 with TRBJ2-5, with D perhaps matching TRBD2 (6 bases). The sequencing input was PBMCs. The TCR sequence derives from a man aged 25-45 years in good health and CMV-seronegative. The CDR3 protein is CASSPRGNQETQYF. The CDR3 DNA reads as TGTGCCAGCTCCCCCCGGGGGAACCAAGAGACCCAGTACTTC.